What follows are 17 T cell receptor beta chains derived from one specimen sequenced in a study of blood T cell repertoires in COVID-19. Generated by immunoSEQ multiplex PCR, the TCRdb table keeps only in-frame clones and is missing some. Found here are around 150,000 clones, around 84% of them singletons; the top ten hold approximately 18%. What was sequenced was peripheral blood. The receptors were sampled from a woman of 80 years or more with acute or convalescent COVID-19.

The V call is TRBV7-2, the J call TRBJ2-5; 9 nucleotides align to TRBD2. The junction had 10 bases not matched to a gene; V was cut back by 3 bases and J by 2 bases. The CDR3 is 17 amino acids. Germline V CDR1 and CDR2: SGHTA, FQGNSA. In DNA, the CDR3 is TGTGCCAGCAGCTTGCAGCGGGGGGCCTCTAGACAAGAGACCCAGTACTTC. Its protein product is CASSLQRGASRQETQYF.

The chain carries TRBV19 and TRBJ2-6; 10 nucleotides agree with TRBD1. The trim removed 5 bases at V and 0 bases at J, leaving 4 bases unmatched. In germline, CDR1 is LNHDA, CDR2 SQIVND (reference sequence). The CDR3 has 17 residues. The CDR3 region is CASSARDRGSGANVLTF. CDR3 DNA: TGTGCCAGTAGTGCCCGGGACAGGGGCTCTGGGGCCAACGTCCTGACTTTC.

The V and J genes are TRBV4-1 and TRBJ1-1; TRBD1 is a possible D gene (5 bases). The V end was cut by 1 base, the J end by 0 bases, with 12 bases between. CDR3 length: 16 residues. Germline loops: CDR1 MGHRA, CDR2 YSYEKL. The CDR3 region is CASSQGRAGLNTEAFF. The CDR3 DNA reads as TGCGCCAGCAGCCAAGGGAGGGCAGGGTTGAACACTGAAGCTTTCTTT.

This chain joins TRBV5-5 and TRBJ2-5; D is undetermined. From germline, CDR1 is SGHKS and CDR2 YYEKEE (reference sequence). V was cut by 0 bases and J by 2 bases, with 5 bases left in between. CDR3 length equals 13 residues. The CDR3 region is CASSLGRQETQYF. The CDR3, as DNA: TGTGCCAGCAGCTTGGGCCGGCAAGAGACCCAGTACTTC.

This sequence joins TRBV7-9 and TRBJ1-5; 7 bases agree with TRBD1. Germline V gene data show CDR1 as SEHNR and CDR2 as FQNEAQ (reference sequence). Trimming cost V 5 bases and J 7 bases; bases outside gene matches: 8. The CDR3 covers 14 residues. The CDR3 reads CASSLSNRGQPQHF. CDR3 in DNA: TGTGCCAGCAGCCTCTCCAACAGGGGACAGCCCCAGCATTTT.

V gene TRBV5-6 combines with J gene TRBJ1-2, with 12 bases fitting TRBD1. This CDR3 is built from 18 residues. The junction had 13 bases not matched to a gene; V was cut back by 4 bases and J by 3 bases. From germline, CDR1 is SGHDT and CDR2 YYEEEE. The DNA for the CDR3 is TGTGCCAGCAGCCCTGAGGGCGGGACAGGGGGCGATTACTATGGCTACACCTTC. It codes for CASSPEGGTGGDYYGYTF.

This chain connects TRBV24-1 to TRBJ2-3; 7 positions match TRBD2. CDR1 is KGHDR and CDR2 is SFDVKD in the germline V gene. Trimming at V came to 9 bases and at J to 7 bases, leaving 6 bases not matched to a gene. CDR3 length: 12 amino acids. As DNA, the CDR3 is TGTGCCACCGGGGAGGGGCAGTATACGCAGTATTTT. Its translation is CATGEGQYTQYF.

This clone was recorded a few times. The rearrangement uses TRBV2 and TRBJ1-1, with D possibly TRBD1 on 6 matching bases. Deletions cut 8 bases from V and 5 bases from J, with 15 bases between. This CDR3 contains 13 residues. CDR1 and CDR2 (germline): SNHLY, FYNNEI. For the CDR3, the DNA is TGTGCCAGCGTCTATGGGGGGGCTACTGAAGCTTTCTTT. Translated: CASVYGGATEAFF.

This chain links TRBV3-1 (or the pseudogene TRBV3-2) with TRBJ1-4, with 9 nucleotides matching TRBD1. V lost 1 base, J lost 8 bases, and 5 bases stayed unmatched. Germline lookup yields CDR1 LGHDT and CDR2 YNNKEL (reference sequence). This CDR3 spans 15 amino acids. The CDR3 region is CASSQGQGVGEKLFF. The CDR3 DNA reads TGTGCCAGCAGCCAAGGACAGGGGGTAGGAGAAAAACTGTTTTTT.

The V gene is TRBV19, the J gene TRBJ1-1, with D possibly TRBD1 on 5 matching bases. Germline CDR1 reads LNHDA; CDR2 reads SQIVND (reference sequence). Trimming left V 3 bases short and J 8 bases short, with 16 bases between. This CDR3 spans 14 amino acids. The CDR3 coding sequence is TGTGCCAGTAGTATTGGGGCGGTAAAGGCAGAAGCTTTCTTT. Translation gives CASSIGAVKAEAFF.

The chain uses TRBV2 and TRBJ1-2, with D perhaps matching TRBD1 (5 bases). Trimming took off 11 bases at V and 5 bases at J, with 18 bases between the two ends. Per germline, CDR1 SNHLY and CDR2 FYNNEI. The CDR3 extends over 13 amino acids. CDR3 sequence (DNA): TGTGCCGGGAAAAGACAGACGCTTTATGGCTACACCTTC. Translation gives CAGKRQTLYGYTF.

J is TRBJ2-2 and V is TRBV7-2; 15 bases match TRBD2. The J segment lost 6 bases and the V segment lost 1 base, leaving 3 bases of the junction unmatched. Germline V CDR1 and CDR2: SGHTA, FQGNSA. CDR3 size: 17 residues. CDR3 coding DNA: TGTGCCAGCAGCTTAGGCGGGACTAGCGGGAGGCCCGGGGAGCTGTTTTTT. This gives the protein CASSLGGTSGRPGELFF.

As concerns this clone: The same CDR3 arises from other DNA sequences in this sample as well. The chain has TRBV3-1 (or the pseudogene TRBV3-2) and TRBJ1-1; D might be TRBD1 (6 bases). The CDR3 sequence is 14 residues long. Germline lookup yields CDR1 LGHDT and CDR2 YNNKEL (reference sequence). V lost 3 bases and J lost 1, with 9 bases in between. CDR3 sequence: CASSHPQGNTEAFF. CDR3 bases: TGTGCCAGCAGCCATCCACAGGGGAACACTGAAGCTTTCTTT.

This clone came up a few times. The DNA of the CDR3 is TGTGCCAGCAGTGCAAACAGGGAAAATATCTACGAGCAGTACTTC. Translation gives CASSANRENIYEQYF. This chain uses TRBV2 with TRBJ2-7; maybe TRBD1 (6 bases). The ends were cut back, 4 bases at V and 3 bases at J, with 16 bases in the middle. Germline CDR1 and CDR2: SNHLY and FYNNEI. This CDR3 region has 15 residues.

The V gene is TRBV4-2, the J gene TRBJ2-2; maybe TRBD2 (6 bases). With 0 bases removed from V and 6 bases from J, the gap between germline ends came to 14 bases. The CDR3 has 16 residues. Germline V gives CDR1 LGHNA, CDR2 YNFKEQ. This CDR3 is CASSQDLAIEAGELFF. The CDR3 DNA reads as TGTGCCAGCAGCCAAGATCTAGCGATAGAGGCCGGGGAGCTGTTTTTT.

The chain carries TRBV7-8 and TRBJ1-3; 7 bases match TRBD1. The CDR3 runs 17 residues. Germline-derived CDR1 and CDR2 are SGHVS and FQNEAQ. The V gene end was trimmed by 5 bases and the J gene end by 0 bases; junction bases not matched to a gene: 10. DNA for the CDR3: TGTGCCAGCAGCCGAACGACAGGGAGAGTCTCTGGAAACACCATATATTTT. Translated, it gives CASSRTTGRVSGNTIYF.

V is TRBV7-2 and J is TRBJ2-1, with TRBD2 matching over 7 bases. The CDR3 has 15 residues. Trimming cost V 0 bases and J 6 bases; bases outside gene matches: 5. Germline V gene lookup returns CDR1 SGHTA and CDR2 FQGNSA. The CDR3 DNA is TGTGCCAGCAGCTTAGCGGAGCTAGCGGTCAATGAGCAGTTCTTC. This gives the protein CASSLAELAVNEQFF.